There are many counts of the clone carrying this TCR beta chain. The antigen is undetermined. The entry originates in a study of post-analysis software for immune sequencing data. Turning to the study itself: Both relapsing-remitting and secondary progressive multiple sclerosis featured among the disease courses, as did progressive-relapsing multiple sclerosis.

Findings of the study overall: Versus controls, multiple sclerosis patients showed significantly lower diversity (normalized Chao1).

Unique molecular identifiers tagged the TCR beta cDNA libraries. From the PCR reads, TCRdb called clonotypes with MiXCR, one entry per CDR3 protein. Found here are over 150,000 distinct CDR3 sequences, around 30% of them singletons; the top ten hold 1.5%. The receptor's source is a girl aged 5-17 years with multiple sclerosis. Specimen: blood.

CDR3 DNA sequence: TGTGCCAGCAGTTGGACTAGGGATAGCGACGAGCAGTACTTC. Residues: CASSWTRDSDEQYF. The chain employs TRBV28 and TRBJ2-7; TRBD2 aligns across 7 bases. V lost 4 bases to trimming and J lost 5 bases; unmatched junction nucleotides: 8. Germline V gene data show CDR1 as MDHEN and CDR2 as SYDVKM. The CDR3 loop spans 14 amino acids.